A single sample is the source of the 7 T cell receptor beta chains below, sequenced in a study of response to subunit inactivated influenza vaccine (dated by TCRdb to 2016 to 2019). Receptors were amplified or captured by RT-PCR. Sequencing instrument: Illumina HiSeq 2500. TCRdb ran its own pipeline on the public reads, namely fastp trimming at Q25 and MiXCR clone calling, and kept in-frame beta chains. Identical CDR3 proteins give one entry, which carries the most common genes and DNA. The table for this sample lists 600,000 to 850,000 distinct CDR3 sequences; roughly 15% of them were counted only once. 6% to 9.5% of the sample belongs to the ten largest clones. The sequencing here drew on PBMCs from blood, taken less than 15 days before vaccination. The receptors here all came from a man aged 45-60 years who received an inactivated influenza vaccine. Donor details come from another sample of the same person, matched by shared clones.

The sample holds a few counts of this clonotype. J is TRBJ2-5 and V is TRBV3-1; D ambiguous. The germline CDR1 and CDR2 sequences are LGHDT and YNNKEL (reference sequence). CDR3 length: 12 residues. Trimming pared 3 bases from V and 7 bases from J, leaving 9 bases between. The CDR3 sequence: CASSHLIGTQYF. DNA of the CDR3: TGTGCCAGCAGCCATCTGATCGGGACCCAGTACTTC.

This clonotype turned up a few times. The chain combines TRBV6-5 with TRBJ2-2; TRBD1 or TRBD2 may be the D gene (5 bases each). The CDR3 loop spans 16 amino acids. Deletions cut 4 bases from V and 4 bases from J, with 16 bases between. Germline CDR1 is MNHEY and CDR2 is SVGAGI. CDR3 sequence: CASSLPAQRGTGELFF. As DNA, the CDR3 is TGTGCCAGCAGTTTACCGGCCCAGAGGGGCACCGGGGAGCTGTTTTTT.

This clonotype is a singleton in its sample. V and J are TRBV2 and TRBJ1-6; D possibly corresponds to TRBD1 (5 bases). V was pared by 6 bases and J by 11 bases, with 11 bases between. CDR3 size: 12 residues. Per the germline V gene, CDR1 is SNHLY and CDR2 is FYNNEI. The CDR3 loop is CASRGGSAPLHF. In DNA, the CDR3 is TGTGCCAGCAGGGGGGGTTCCGCACCCCTCCACTTT.

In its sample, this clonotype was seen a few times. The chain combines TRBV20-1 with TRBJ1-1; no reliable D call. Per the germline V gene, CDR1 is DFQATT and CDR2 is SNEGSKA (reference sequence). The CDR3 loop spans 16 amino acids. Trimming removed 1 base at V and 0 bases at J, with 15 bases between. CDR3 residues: CSARGVRPSLNTEAFF. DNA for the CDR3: TGCAGTGCTAGAGGGGTGCGTCCGAGTTTGAACACTGAAGCTTTCTTT.

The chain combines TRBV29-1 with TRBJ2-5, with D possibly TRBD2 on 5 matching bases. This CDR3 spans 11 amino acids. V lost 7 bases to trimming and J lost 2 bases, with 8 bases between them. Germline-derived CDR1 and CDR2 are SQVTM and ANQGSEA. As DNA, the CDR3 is TGCAGCGGGGGAGAGCAAGAGACCCAGTACTTC. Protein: CSGGEQETQYF.

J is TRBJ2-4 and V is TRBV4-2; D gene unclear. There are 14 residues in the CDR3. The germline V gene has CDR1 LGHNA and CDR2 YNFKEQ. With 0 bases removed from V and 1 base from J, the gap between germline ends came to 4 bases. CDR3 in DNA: TGTGCCAGCAGCCAAGACTTTGCCAAAAACATTCAGTACTTC. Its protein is CASSQDFAKNIQYF.

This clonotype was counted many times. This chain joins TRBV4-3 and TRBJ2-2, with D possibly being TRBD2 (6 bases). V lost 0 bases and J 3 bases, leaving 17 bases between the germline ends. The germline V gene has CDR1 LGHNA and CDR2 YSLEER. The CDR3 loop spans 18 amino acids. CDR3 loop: CASSQEPGTRLYTGELFF. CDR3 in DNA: TGCGCCAGCAGCCAAGAACCGGGGACTCGTCTTTACACCGGGGAGCTGTTTTTT.